This T cell receptor beta chain was recorded in a study of blood T cell repertoires in COVID-19. Overall study context: Sample material is recorded as cDNA or gDNA derived from T cells, B-cell-depleted T cells, or PBMCs.

Original analysis: Estimation of nucleated cell counts relied on the amplification of reference gene primers. The data were produced by immunoSEQ multiplex PCR, yet TCRdb's version contains in-frame clones alone and is incomplete. Clone size and the V and J calls come from that table; the DNA yielded D and trimming. The table has 70,000 to 90,000 clones, over 75% seen once; the top ten hold 6.9%. After removal of 4 bases from V and 4 bases from J, the junction contained 4 bases not matched to a gene. Looked up from germline, CDR1 is KGHDR and CDR2 is SFDVKD. This CDR3 region has 16 residues. The TCR comes from a human donor in a cohort sampled during active COVID-19. This chain links TRBV24-1 with TRBJ2-2; 11 bases line up with TRBD1. Sequences were obtained from peripheral blood. DNA of the CDR3: TGTGCCACCAGTGACGCCGGGACAGGGGGCACCGGGGAGCTGTTTTTT. It yields the protein CATSDAGTGGTGELFF.